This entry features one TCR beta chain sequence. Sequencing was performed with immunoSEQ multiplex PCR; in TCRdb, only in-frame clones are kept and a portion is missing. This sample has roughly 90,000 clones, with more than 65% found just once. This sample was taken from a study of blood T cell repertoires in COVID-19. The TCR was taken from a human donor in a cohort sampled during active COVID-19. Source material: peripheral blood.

CDR3 in DNA: TGTGCCAGCAGCTTCCTAGCAACTAATGAAAAACTGTTTTTT. It encodes CASSFLATNEKLFF. The chain links TRBV5-5 to TRBJ1-4; D is unresolved. The CDR3 is 14 amino acids. Germline assignment: CDR1 SGHKS and CDR2 YYEKEE (reference sequence). V was cut by 2 bases and J by 0 bases, with 5 bases left in between.